Presented here are 24 T cell receptor beta chains from one specimen sequenced in a study of T cell changes during pregnancy in multiple sclerosis. Some clones are missing from TCRdb's copy, which holds only in-frame ones; the method was immunoSEQ multiplex PCR. The profile covers about 45,000 clones, with roughly 93% appearing a single time and less than 1.5% taken by the ten largest. The sequenced sample was PBMCs (not recorded whether the cells were cultured). The receptor source for this set is a female donor with multiple sclerosis, enrolled in a pregnancy study.

The chain is built from TRBV27 and TRBJ1-2; D not certain. Germline V CDR1 and CDR2: MNHEY, SMNVEV (reference sequence). The length of the CDR3 is 14 residues. V shed 2 bases and J shed 4 bases, with 11 bases lying between them. The chain's CDR3 is CASSLRVPSYGYTF. The CDR3 nucleotides are TGTGCCAGCAGTTTACGTGTCCCCTCCTATGGCTACACCTTC.

This chain joins TRBV29-1 and TRBJ1-1; no clear D gene. Germline V CDR1 and CDR2: SQVTM, ANQGSEA. The CDR3 runs 13 residues. The V end was cut by 4 bases, the J end by 1 base, with 10 bases between. In DNA form, the CDR3 reads TGCAGCGTTGCTCGGCAGTCGAACACTGAAGCTTTCTTT. The encoded protein is CSVARQSNTEAFF.

The genes are TRBV2 and TRBJ2-3, with D unresolved. V shed 6 bases and J shed 1 base, with 14 bases lying between them. In germline, CDR1 is SNHLY, CDR2 FYNNEI. CDR3 length: 15 residues. This CDR3 is CASRTRPMGTDTQYF. CDR3 coding DNA: TGTGCCAGCAGGACCCGACCAATGGGCACAGATACGCAGTATTTT.

The V and J genes are TRBV2 and TRBJ2-2; possibly TRBD2 for D (5 bases). The germline gives CDR1 SNHLY, CDR2 FYNNEI. The CDR3 consists of 13 residues. Trimming shortened V by 6 bases and J by 3 bases, and 8 bases separated the two germline ends. As DNA, the CDR3 is TGTGCCAGCAGCCAGAGGGACACCGGGGAGCTGTTTTTT. Translation gives CASSQRDTGELFF.

The rearrangement joins TRBV19 to TRBJ1-1; no definite D call. Trimming took 2 bases from V and 0 from J, leaving 7 bases between them. The CDR3 is made up of 14 amino acids. CDR1 and CDR2 (germline): LNHDA, SQIVND (reference sequence). In DNA form, the CDR3 reads TGTGCCAGTAGTATACGCCAGATGAACACTGAAGCTTTCTTT. It translates to CASSIRQMNTEAFF.

Only one count was recorded for this clone. The chain combines TRBV13 with TRBJ2-1; a possible D gene is TRBD2 (6 bases). The CDR3 is 14 residues long. The germline V gene has CDR1 PRHDT and CDR2 FYEKMQ (reference sequence). V gave up 6 bases and J gave up 10 bases, with 19 bases separating them. CDR3 region: CASRSGGEVPEQFF. The DNA of the CDR3 is TGTGCCAGCAGATCTGGAGGGGAAGTCCCCGAGCAGTTCTTC.

The chain carries TRBV13 and TRBJ2-7, with 10 bases identical to TRBD2. CDR1 and CDR2 (germline): PRHDT, FYEKMQ (reference sequence). The CDR3 covers 15 residues. V was clipped by 4 bases and J by 6 bases; unmatched bases: 9. This CDR3 reads CASSSRTSGPLEQYF. As DNA, the CDR3 is TGTGCCAGCAGCTCCCGGACTAGCGGACCTCTCGAGCAGTACTTC.

Comments on this clone: The same CDR3 arises from other DNA sequences in this sample as well. The rearrangement uses TRBV5-1 and TRBJ2-2, with TRBD1 matching 7 bases. The ends lost 4 bases at V and 1 base at J; junction bases unmatched: 4. The CDR3 loop spans 15 amino acids. CDR1 is SGHRS and CDR2 is YFSETQ in the germline V gene. The CDR3 protein is CASSLRQGNTGELFF. The DNA for the CDR3 is TGCGCCAGCAGCCTCAGACAGGGGAACACCGGGGAGCTGTTTTTT.

The chain couples TRBV10-3 to TRBJ1-2, with TRBD1 matching 7 bases. Germline loops: CDR1 ENHRY, CDR2 SYGVKD. This CDR3 region has 15 residues. V dropped 6 bases and J dropped 5; count of bases not matched to a gene: 12. The CDR3 spells CAISPPGGQPYGYTF. In DNA form, the CDR3 reads TGTGCCATCAGCCCGCCCGGGGGACAGCCATATGGCTACACCTTC.

This chain connects TRBV18 to TRBJ1-1, with 7 nucleotides matching TRBD1. This CDR3 region has 14 residues. The J segment lost 3 bases and the V segment lost 6 bases, leaving 7 bases of the junction unmatched. Germline V lookup: CDR1 KGHSH, CDR2 LQKENI. CDR3 coding DNA: TGTGCCAGCTCTCGAGGGGGCGCGGACACTGAAGCTTTCTTT. This encodes CASSRGGADTEAFF.

The J gene is TRBJ2-2, the V gene TRBV4-1; tentatively, D is TRBD2 (5 bases). Germline assignment: CDR1 MGHRA and CDR2 YSYEKL. This CDR3 region has 15 residues. Trimming removed 1 base from V and 7 bases from J, with 13 bases in between. The CDR3 nucleotides read TGCGCCAGCAGCCAAGTTGCCCCGGCGGGCGGGGAGCTGTTTTTT. Protein product: CASSQVAPAGGELFF.

The V call is TRBV19, the J call TRBJ2-3; the match to TRBD2 covers 14 bases. With V trimmed by 5 bases and J by 6 bases, 10 bases remained unmatched. This CDR3 has 17 amino acids. CDR1 and CDR2 from the germline V gene are LNHDA and SQIVND (reference sequence). The CDR3 reads CASSLRLAGGPGDTQYF. The CDR3 DNA reads as TGTGCCAGTAGTCTCAGACTAGCGGGAGGGCCGGGGGATACGCAGTATTTT.

This rearrangement joins TRBV9 to TRBJ2-1; 8 nucleotides line up with TRBD2. Trimming cost V 6 bases and J 5 bases; bases outside gene matches: 10. Germline assignment: CDR1 SGDLS and CDR2 YYNGEE. This CDR3 contains 15 residues. The CDR3 region is CASTTLRGGHNEQFF. CDR3 nucleotide sequence: TGTGCCAGCACCACATTACGGGGGGGCCACAATGAGCAGTTCTTC.

DNA for the CDR3: TGTGCCAGCAGCTTAGACAGGGGTTGGTACGAGCAGTACTTC. It encodes CASSLDRGWYEQYF. This chain joins TRBV13 and TRBJ2-7; 7 positions match TRBD1. The CDR3 is made up of 14 amino acids. Trimming removed 1 base from V and 4 bases from J; junction bases left unmatched: 4. From germline, CDR1 is PRHDT and CDR2 FYEKMQ (reference sequence).

V and J are TRBV2 and TRBJ2-1; 7 bases agree with TRBD2. The germline V gene encodes CDR1 SNHLY and CDR2 FYNNEI. CDR3 length: 14 amino acids. With 5 bases clipped from V and 8 bases from J, the junction kept 9 bases outside the gene matches. The CDR3 bases are TGTGCCAGCAGTACCCAGGACGGGAGGTATGAGCAGTTCTTC. It is translated as CASSTQDGRYEQFF.

This chain joins TRBV19 and TRBJ2-3, with a possible D match to TRBD2 (6 bases). V was trimmed by 5 bases and J by 4 bases, leaving 19 bases between them. The CDR3 covers 16 residues. Germline CDR1 LNHDA, CDR2 SQIVND (reference sequence). This chain's CDR3 is CASSSGLRGSADTQYF. As DNA, the CDR3 is TGTGCCAGTAGTTCAGGGTTGCGGGGATCGGCAGATACGCAGTATTTT.

The J gene is TRBJ1-2, the V gene TRBV25-1, with D possibly matching TRBD1 (6 bases). This CDR3 is 15 amino acids long. CDR1 and CDR2 from the germline V gene are MGHDK and SYGVNS. The ends were cut back, 0 bases at V and 8 bases at J, with 16 bases in the middle. CDR3 amino acids: CASSEYADSVRGYTF. The DNA of the CDR3 is TGTGCCAGCAGTGAATACGCGGACAGCGTGCGGGGCTACACCTTC.

This sequence joins TRBV19 and TRBJ2-1; 10 nucleotides agree with TRBD2. The germline V gene encodes CDR1 LNHDA and CDR2 SQIVND (reference sequence). This CDR3 has 12 residues. The junction had 3 bases not matched to a gene; V was cut back by 4 bases and J by 12 bases. The CDR3 nucleotides are TGTGCCAGTAGTACGAGCGGGAGGGGGCAGTTCTTC. Translated, it gives CASSTSGRGQFF.

This chain connects TRBV2 to TRBJ2-5, with D unclear. Per germline, CDR1 SNHLY and CDR2 FYNNEI. CDR3 size: 10 residues. The V gene lost 6 bases and the J gene lost 1 base, with 0 bases spanning the gap. The CDR3 bases are TGTGCCAGCAGCCAAGAGACCCAGTACTTC. It specifies CASSQETQYF.

CDR3 loop: CATSRVGGPLIPYEQYF. The CDR3 bases are TGTGCCACCAGCAGAGTAGGAGGGCCCTTAATCCCCTACGAGCAGTACTTC. The genes are TRBV15 and TRBJ2-7, with D tentatively TRBD2 (6 bases). Per the germline V gene, CDR1 is LNHNV and CDR2 is YYDKDF (reference sequence). CDR3 length: 17 residues. V gave up 1 base and J gave up 2 bases, with 18 bases separating them.

The chain joins TRBV4-1 to TRBJ1-3, with D unclear. CDR1 and CDR2 (germline): MGHRA, YSYEKL. The V end lost 0 bases, the J end lost 0 bases, and 12 bases lay between the germline ends. This CDR3 is built from 17 residues. The CDR3 DNA reads TGCGCCAGCAGCCAAGAGGGTAGCATTTTCTCTGGAAACACCATATATTTT. Its protein product is CASSQEGSIFSGNTIYF.

The CDR3 DNA follows: TGTGCCAGCTCACCCCCTGGAGGGGGTAGCGGGAGTTCTGCCGGGGAGCTGTTTTTT. It translates to CASSPPGGGSGSSAGELFF. The chain joins TRBV18 to TRBJ2-2; 9 bases map to TRBD2. V was clipped by 3 bases and J by 6 bases; unmatched bases: 17. Germline lookup yields CDR1 KGHSH and CDR2 LQKENI. This CDR3 is built from 19 residues.

The chain has TRBV11-1 and TRBJ2-7, with unresolved D. The germline gives CDR1 SGHAT, CDR2 FQDESV (reference sequence). The V gene lost 0 bases and the J gene lost 4 bases, with 7 bases spanning the gap. The CDR3 covers 13 residues. CDR3 residues: CASSLARQYEQYF. CDR3 bases: TGTGCCAGCAGCTTAGCGCGGCAATACGAGCAGTACTTC.

This rearrangement joins TRBV6-1 to TRBJ2-2; D is perhaps TRBD1 (5 bases). The CDR3 contains 13 residues. The germline CDR1 and CDR2 sequences are MNHNS and SASEGT. The V end lost 6 bases, the J end lost 8 bases, and 13 bases lay between the germline ends. This chain's CDR3 is CASRTVLTGELFF. The CDR3 DNA is TGTGCCAGCAGGACAGTCCTCACTGGGGAGCTGTTTTTT.